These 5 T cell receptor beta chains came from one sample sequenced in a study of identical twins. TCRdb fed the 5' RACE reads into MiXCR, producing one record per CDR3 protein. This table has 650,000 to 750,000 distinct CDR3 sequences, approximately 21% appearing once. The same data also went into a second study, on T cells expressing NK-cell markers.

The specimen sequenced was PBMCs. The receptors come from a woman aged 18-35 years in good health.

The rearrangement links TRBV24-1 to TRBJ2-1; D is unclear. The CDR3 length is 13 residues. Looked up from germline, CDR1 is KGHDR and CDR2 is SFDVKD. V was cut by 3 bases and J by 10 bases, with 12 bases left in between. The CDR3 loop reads CATSDGPIGEQFF. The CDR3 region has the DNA TGTGCCACCAGTGATGGACCCATCGGGGAGCAGTTCTTC.

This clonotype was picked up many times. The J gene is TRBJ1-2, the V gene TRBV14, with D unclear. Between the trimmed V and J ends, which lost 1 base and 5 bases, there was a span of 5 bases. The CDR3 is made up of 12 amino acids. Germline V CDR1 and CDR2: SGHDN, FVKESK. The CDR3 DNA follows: TGTGCCAGCAGCCAAGTGGGTTATGGCTACACCTTC. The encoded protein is CASSQVGYGYTF.

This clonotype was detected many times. This chain's CDR3 is CASSLGQGPLRGEQYF. CDR3 DNA sequence: TGTGCCAGCAGCCTTGGACAGGGGCCTCTCCGTGGGGAGCAGTACTTC. This chain uses TRBV12-3 or TRBV12-4 with TRBJ2-7, with TRBD1 identical over 9 bases. V dropped 6 bases and J dropped 7; count of bases not matched to a gene: 16. The CDR3 is 16 amino acids.

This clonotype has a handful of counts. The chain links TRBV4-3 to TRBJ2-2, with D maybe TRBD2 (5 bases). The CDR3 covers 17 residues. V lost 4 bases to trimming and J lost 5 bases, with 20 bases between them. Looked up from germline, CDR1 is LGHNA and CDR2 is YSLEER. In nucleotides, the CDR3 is TGCGCCAGCAGCCCCTTCCTTGCAGGCAGAGGGACCGGGGAGCTGTTTTTT. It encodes CASSPFLAGRGTGELFF.

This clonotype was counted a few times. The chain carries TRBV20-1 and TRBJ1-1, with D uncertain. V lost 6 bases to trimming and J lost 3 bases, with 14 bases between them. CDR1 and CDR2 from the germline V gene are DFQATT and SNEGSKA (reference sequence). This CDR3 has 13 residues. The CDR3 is CSASRERDTEAFF. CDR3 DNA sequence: TGCAGTGCCTCGAGGGAAAGAGACACTGAAGCTTTCTTT.